The rows below give T cell receptor beta chains drawn from one sample of a study of PD-L1 blockade in urothelial cancer. TCRdb's table, derived via immunoSEQ multiplex PCR, lists solely in-frame clones and lacks some. The repertoire holds roughly 36,000 clones, with around 89% as singletons. The sample in question was PBMCs, obtained around atezolizumab (anti-PD-L1) treatment. The receptor source for this set is a man between 60 and 75 years old with urothelial cancer. The CDR3 runs from the conserved cysteine through the conserved F or W. Fields, in order: D gene, J gene, clone size, V gene, CDR3 protein, CDR3 DNA. D genes are given only for firm matches. Only part of the rows carry a size: once, few, many, or a class if the clone is expanded.

TRBD1 | TRBJ1-1 | - | TRBV11-2 | CASSLGEGADTEAFF | TGTGCCAGCAGCTTAGGTGAGGGGGCGGACACTGAAGCTTTCTTT
- | TRBJ2-7 | - | TRBV19 | CASNRDIGRGEQYF | TGTGCCAGTAATCGGGACATCGGACGTGGCGAGCAGTACTTC
- | TRBJ2-2 | - | TRBV7-9 | CASSLGADPTGELFF | TGTGCCAGCAGCTTAGGGGCCGATCCAACCGGGGAGCTGTTTTTT
TRBD2 | TRBJ2-3 | - | TRBV10-2 | CASQLGGSPDTQYF | TGCGCCAGCCAATTGGGCGGGAGTCCAGATACGCAGTATTTT
TRBD2 | TRBJ2-7 | - | TRBV28 | CASSLLAGGQEQYF | TGTGCCAGCTCTTTACTAGCGGGAGGGCAAGAGCAGTACTTC
TRBD1 | TRBJ1-4 | - | TRBV28 | CASSGGTGGRKLFF | TGTGCCAGCAGCGGGGGGACAGGGGGTCGAAAACTGTTTTTT
TRBD1 | TRBJ2-6 | - | TRBV19 | CASSARQGALPSGANVLTF | TGTGCCAGTAGTGCCCGACAGGGGGCTCTTCCCTCTGGGGCCAACGTCCTGACTTTC
TRBD1 | TRBJ2-2 | few | TRBV19 | CASSTTGALNTGELFF | TGTGCCAGTAGTACCACAGGGGCCTTGAACACCGGGGAGCTGTTTTTT
TRBD1 | TRBJ1-5 | - | TRBV6-5 | CASRVNRGSNQPQHF | TGTGCCAGCAGAGTCAACAGGGGGAGCAATCAGCCCCAGCATTTT
- | TRBJ2-5 | - | TRBV4-2 | CASSKRVKEETQYF | TGTGCCAGCAGCAAGCGGGTTAAGGAAGAGACCCAGTACTTC
- | TRBJ1-2 | - | TRBV9 | CASTFQGGAAGYTF | TGTGCCAGCACCTTTCAAGGTGGGGCGGCTGGCTACACCTTC
TRBD1 | TRBJ1-1 | once | TRBV7-9 | CASSNRQGGTEAFF | TGTGCCAGCAGCAACCGACAGGGGGGCACTGAAGCTTTCTTT
- | TRBJ2-1 | once | TRBV6-5 | CASSYSLTTNEQFF | TGTGCCAGCAGTTACTCGCTTACTACCAATGAGCAGTTCTTC
TRBD1 | TRBJ2-1 | - | TRBV4-1 | CASSLRTGGLGDEQFF | TGCGCCAGCAGCCTCCGGACAGGGGGCTTGGGCGATGAGCAGTTCTTC
- | TRBJ1-1 | - | TRBV2 | CASSFGHKLMNTEAFF | TGTGCCAGCAGTTTCGGACATAAACTTATGAACACTGAAGCTTTCTTT
TRBD1 | TRBJ1-2 | once | TRBV15 | CATSGTEYGYTF | TGTGCCACCAGCGGGACAGAGTATGGCTACACCTTC
- | TRBJ1-4 | few | TRBV28 | CASSSWRRLFF | TGTGCCAGCAGTTCGTGGAGGCGGCTGTTTTTT
TRBD1 | TRBJ1-1 | - | TRBV19 | CASSIAPGQKAFF | TGTGCCAGTAGTATCGCTCCGGGACAGAAAGCTTTCTTT
- | TRBJ1-6 | - | TRBV4-3 | CASSQPGIENSPLHF | TGCGCCAGCAGCCAGCCCGGGATAGAGAATTCACCCCTCCACTTT
TRBD1 | TRBJ1-2 | - | TRBV28 | CASTLPTGGSGYTF | TGTGCCAGCACCCTACCGACAGGGGGCTCTGGCTACACCTTC
- | TRBJ2-1 | - | TRBV18 | CASSSSLGGEQFF | TGTGCCAGCTCATCGAGCCTCGGAGGGGAGCAGTTCTTC
TRBD1 | TRBJ1-5 | - | TRBV2 | CASSGVPGQGFGRSNQPQHF | TGTGCCAGCAGTGGGGTTCCGGGACAGGGCTTCGGTCGGAGCAATCAGCCCCAGCATTTT
TRBD2 | TRBJ2-7 | - | TRBV14 | CASSQDTSGVTYEQYF | TGTGCCAGCAGCCAAGATACTAGCGGGGTCACCTACGAGCAGTACTTC
- | TRBJ1-1 | - | TRBV7-2 | CASSEDSTNTEAFF | TGTGCCAGCAGCGAGGACAGCACTAACACTGAAGCTTTCTTT
TRBD2 | TRBJ2-1 | - | TRBV4-1 | CASSRTSGSYNEQFF | TGCGCCAGCAGCCGGACTAGCGGCTCCTACAATGAGCAGTTCTTC
- | TRBJ2-1 | - | TRBV6-5 | CASRSPGLLYNEQFF | TGTGCCAGCAGGTCCCCGGGACTTCTCTACAATGAGCAGTTCTTC
TRBD1 | TRBJ1-2 | - | TRBV19 | CASTPHRGPGYTF | TGTGCCAGTACCCCCCACAGGGGGCCTGGCTACACCTTC
- | TRBJ2-1 | - | TRBV25-1 | CASSEWELEQFF | TGTGCCAGCAGTGAATGGGAGCTAGAGCAGTTCTTC
TRBD2 | TRBJ2-5 | - | TRBV5-1 | CASSSLAGGLVETQYF | TGCGCCAGCAGCTCACTAGCGGGGGGGCTCGTAGAGACCCAGTACTTC
- | TRBJ1-1 | - | TRBV5-1 | CASSLQGRTEAFF | TGCGCCAGCAGCTTGCAGGGAAGGACTGAAGCTTTCTTT
- | TRBJ1-2 | - | TRBV28 | CASSFTGPLWGYTF | TGTGCCAGCAGTTTTACAGGTCCTTTATGGGGCTACACCTTC
TRBD2 | TRBJ2-3 | - | TRBV2 | CASSRLAGPTDTQYF | TGTGCCAGCAGTAGACTAGCGGGGCCCACAGATACGCAGTATTTT
- | TRBJ1-1 | - | TRBV10-3 | CAITDRGNTEAFF | TGTGCCATCACCGACCGGGGGAACACTGAAGCTTTCTTT
TRBD1 | TRBJ1-2 | - | TRBV6-1 | CASSGLGTGGFYGYTF | TGTGCCAGCAGTGGTCTCGGGACAGGGGGCTTCTATGGCTACACCTTC
TRBD1 | TRBJ2-3 | - | TRBV27 | CASPWRDRGGPDTQYF | TGTGCCAGCCCCTGGCGCGACAGGGGAGGTCCAGATACGCAGTATTTT
- | TRBJ2-7 | few | TRBV14 | CASSLTGPPSEQYF | TGTGCCAGCAGCCTAACCGGTCCTCCAAGTGAGCAGTACTTC
TRBD1 | TRBJ2-1 | - | TRBV14 | CASSQETGGYLYNEQFF | TGTGCCAGCAGCCAAGAAACAGGGGGATACCTTTACAATGAGCAGTTCTTC
TRBD1 | TRBJ1-4 | - | TRBV9 | CASSGQGASNEKLFF | TGTGCCAGCAGCGGACAGGGGGCGAGTAATGAAAAACTGTTTTTT
TRBD2 | TRBJ2-5 | - | TRBV6-6 | CASSLGGAFGTQYF | TGTGCCAGCTCCCTCGGGGGGGCCTTCGGGACCCAGTACTTC
- | TRBJ1-5 | - | TRBV18 | CASSRQGNQPQHF | TGTGCCAGCTCACGACAAGGCAATCAGCCCCAGCATTTT
- | TRBJ2-7 | - | TRBV7-9 | CASTPRGSYEQYF | TGTGCCAGCACCCCCCGGGGGTCCTACGAGCAGTACTTC
TRBD2 | TRBJ2-3 | - | TRBV7-2 | CASSPPLAGGGTDTQYF | TGTGCCAGCAGCCCCCCACTAGCGGGGGGGGGCACAGATACGCAGTATTTT
- | TRBJ1-4 | - | TRBV19 | CASSMLGSNEKLFF | TGTGCCAGTAGTATGCTGGGCAGTAATGAAAAACTGTTTTTT
TRBD2 | TRBJ2-1 | - | TRBV10-3 | CAIRLAGGNEQFF | TGTGCCATCAGACTAGCGGGGGGTAATGAGCAGTTCTTC
- | TRBJ2-6 | - | TRBV7-2 | CASSSRTGISGANVLTF | TGTGCCAGCAGCTCCCGGACGGGGATCTCTGGGGCCAACGTCCTGACTTTC